This entry concerns a single T cell receptor beta chain. Version v3.0 of the immunoSEQ assay ran at survey level. Sequencing was performed with immunoSEQ multiplex PCR; in TCRdb, only in-frame clones are kept and a portion is missing. The sample lists approximately 11,000 clones; over 75% were seen once. Germline lookup yields CDR1 SGDLS and CDR2 YYNGEE. V lost 3 bases, J lost 10 bases, and 13 bases lay in between. The CDR3 is 12 residues long. These data originate in a study of long-term antiretroviral therapy in people with HIV. The content of samples before DNA extraction was roughly 0.85-11 million cryopreserved PBMC.

V and J are TRBV9 and TRBJ2-5; D remains ambiguous. The source was unsorted PBMCs, collected 1.8 years after starting antiretroviral therapy. This clonotype was sampled from a man in his forties with HIV. The CDR3 loop is CASSGISDDQYF. CDR3 nucleotides: TGTGCCAGCAGCGGGATCTCGGACGACCAGTACTTC. Full variable domain (remainder filled in from reference TRBV9 and TRBJ2-5): DSGVTQTPKHLITATGQRVTLRCSPRSGDLSVYWYQQSLDQGLQFLIQYYNGEERAKGNILERFSAQQFPDLHSELNLSSLELGDSALYFCASSGISDDQYFGPGTRLLVL.